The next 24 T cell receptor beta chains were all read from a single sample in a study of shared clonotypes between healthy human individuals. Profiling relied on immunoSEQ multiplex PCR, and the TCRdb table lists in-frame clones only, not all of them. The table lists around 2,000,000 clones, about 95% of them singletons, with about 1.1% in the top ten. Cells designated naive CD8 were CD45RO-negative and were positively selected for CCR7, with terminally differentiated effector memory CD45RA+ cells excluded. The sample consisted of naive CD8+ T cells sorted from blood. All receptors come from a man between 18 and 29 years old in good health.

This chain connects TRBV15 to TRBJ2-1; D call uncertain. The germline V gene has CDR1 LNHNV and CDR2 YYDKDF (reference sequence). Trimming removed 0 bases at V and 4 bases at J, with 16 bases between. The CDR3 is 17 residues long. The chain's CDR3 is CATSRELLWLSYNEQFF. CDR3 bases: TGTGCCACCAGCAGAGAGTTACTTTGGCTCTCTTACAATGAGCAGTTCTTC.

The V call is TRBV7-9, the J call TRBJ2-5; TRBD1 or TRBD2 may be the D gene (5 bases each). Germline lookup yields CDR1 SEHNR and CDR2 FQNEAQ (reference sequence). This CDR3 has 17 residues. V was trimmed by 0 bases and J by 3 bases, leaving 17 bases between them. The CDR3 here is CASSLASQGWGEETQYF. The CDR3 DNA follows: TGTGCCAGCAGCTTAGCGTCCCAGGGATGGGGAGAAGAGACCCAGTACTTC.

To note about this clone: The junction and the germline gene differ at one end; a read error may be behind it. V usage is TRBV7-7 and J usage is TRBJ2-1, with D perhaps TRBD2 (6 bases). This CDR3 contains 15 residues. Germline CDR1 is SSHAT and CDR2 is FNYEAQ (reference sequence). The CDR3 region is CASSQGGSIYNEQFF. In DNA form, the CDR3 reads TGTGCTAGCAGCCAGGGAGGCAGCATCTACAATGAGCAGTTCTTC.

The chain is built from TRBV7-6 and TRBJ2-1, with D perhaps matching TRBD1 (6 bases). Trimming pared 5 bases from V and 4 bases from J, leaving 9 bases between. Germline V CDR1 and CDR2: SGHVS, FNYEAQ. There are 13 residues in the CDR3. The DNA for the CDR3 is TGTGCCAGCAGCCGAGGGGGATACAATGAGCAGTTCTTC. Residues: CASSRGGYNEQFF.

The CDR3 protein is CASSVSPAGMGGNEQFF. The CDR3 bases are TGTGCCAGCAGCGTTAGCCCGGCAGGGATGGGGGGCAATGAGCAGTTCTTC. The rearrangement uses TRBV9 and TRBJ2-1, with TRBD2 as a possible D gene (6 bases). Germline lookup yields CDR1 SGDLS and CDR2 YYNGEE. The CDR3 loop spans 17 amino acids. Trimming shortened V by 2 bases and J by 6 bases, and 21 bases separated the two germline ends.

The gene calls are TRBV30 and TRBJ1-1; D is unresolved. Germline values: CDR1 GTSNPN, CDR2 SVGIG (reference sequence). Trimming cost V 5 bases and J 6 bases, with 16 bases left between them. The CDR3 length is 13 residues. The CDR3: CAWEPRQTSEAFF. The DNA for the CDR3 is TGTGCCTGGGAGCCCAGGCAGACGTCTGAAGCTTTCTTT.

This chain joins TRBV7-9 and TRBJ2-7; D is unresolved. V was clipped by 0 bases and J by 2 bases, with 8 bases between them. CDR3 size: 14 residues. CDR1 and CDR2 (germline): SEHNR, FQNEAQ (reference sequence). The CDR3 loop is CASSLANVPYEQYF. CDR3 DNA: TGTGCCAGCAGCTTAGCTAACGTGCCCTACGAGCAGTACTTC.

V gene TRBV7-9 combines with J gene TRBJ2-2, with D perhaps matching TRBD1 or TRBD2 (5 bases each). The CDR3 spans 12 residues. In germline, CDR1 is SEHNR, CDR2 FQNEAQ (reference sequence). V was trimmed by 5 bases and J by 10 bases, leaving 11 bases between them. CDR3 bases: TGTGCCAGCAGCCGGGGACCAGCGGAGCTGTTTTTT. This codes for CASSRGPAELFF.

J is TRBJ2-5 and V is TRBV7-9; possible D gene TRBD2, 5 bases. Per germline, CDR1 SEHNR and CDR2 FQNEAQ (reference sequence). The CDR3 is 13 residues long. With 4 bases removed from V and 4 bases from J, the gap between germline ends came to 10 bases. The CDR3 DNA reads TGTGCCAGCAGCTCACTAGTCCCAGAGACCCAGTACTTC. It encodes CASSSLVPETQYF.

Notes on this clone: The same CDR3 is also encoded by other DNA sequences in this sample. The DNA for the CDR3 is TGTGCCAGCAGCTTAGGGCCGGAGACCCAGTACTTC. Its protein product is CASSLGPETQYF. The chain employs TRBV7-9 and TRBJ2-5; D ambiguous. CDR1 is SEHNR and CDR2 is FQNEAQ in the germline V gene (reference sequence). V was trimmed by 1 base and J by 5 bases, leaving 5 bases between them. The CDR3 runs 12 residues.

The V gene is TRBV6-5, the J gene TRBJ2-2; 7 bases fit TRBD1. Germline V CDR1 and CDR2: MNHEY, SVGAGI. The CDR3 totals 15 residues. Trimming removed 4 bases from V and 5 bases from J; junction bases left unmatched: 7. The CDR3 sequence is CASSSTGSRTGELFF. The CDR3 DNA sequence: TGTGCCAGCAGTTCGACAGGGTCAAGGACCGGGGAGCTGTTTTTT.

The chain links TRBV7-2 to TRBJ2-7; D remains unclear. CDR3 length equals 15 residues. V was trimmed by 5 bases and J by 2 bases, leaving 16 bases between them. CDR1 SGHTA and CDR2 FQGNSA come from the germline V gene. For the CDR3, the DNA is TGTGCCAGCAGCCCGGCGGCGGCGGCCACCTACGAGCAGTACTTC. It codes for CASSPAAAATYEQYF.

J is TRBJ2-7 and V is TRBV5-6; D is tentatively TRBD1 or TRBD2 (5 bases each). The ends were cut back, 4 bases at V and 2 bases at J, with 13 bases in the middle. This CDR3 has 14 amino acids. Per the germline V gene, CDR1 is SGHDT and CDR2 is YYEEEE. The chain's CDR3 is CASSDRDPTYEQYF. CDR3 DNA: TGTGCCAGCAGCGACCGGGACCCAACCTACGAGCAGTACTTC.

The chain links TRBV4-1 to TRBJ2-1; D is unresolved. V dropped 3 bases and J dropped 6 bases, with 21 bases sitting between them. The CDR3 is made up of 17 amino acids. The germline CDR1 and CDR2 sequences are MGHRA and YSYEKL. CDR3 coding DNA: TGCGCCAGCAGCCACCCTTCCCCCGGATCTCACGCCAATGAGCAGTTCTTC. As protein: CASSHPSPGSHANEQFF.

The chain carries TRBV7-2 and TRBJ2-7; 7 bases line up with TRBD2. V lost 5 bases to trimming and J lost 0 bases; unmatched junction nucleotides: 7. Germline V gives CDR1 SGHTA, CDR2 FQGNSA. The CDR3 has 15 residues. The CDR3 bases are TGTGCCAGCAGCGTCGCTGGCGGGAGCTCCTACGAGCAGTACTTC. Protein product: CASSVAGGSSYEQYF.

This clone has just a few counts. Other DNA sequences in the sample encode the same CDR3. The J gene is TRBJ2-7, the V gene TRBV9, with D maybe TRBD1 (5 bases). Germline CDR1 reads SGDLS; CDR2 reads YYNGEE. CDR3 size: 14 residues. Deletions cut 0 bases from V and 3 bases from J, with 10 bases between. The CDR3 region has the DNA TGTGCCAGCAGCGTAGGGGGCCAGGGCTACGAGCAGTACTTC. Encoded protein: CASSVGGQGYEQYF.

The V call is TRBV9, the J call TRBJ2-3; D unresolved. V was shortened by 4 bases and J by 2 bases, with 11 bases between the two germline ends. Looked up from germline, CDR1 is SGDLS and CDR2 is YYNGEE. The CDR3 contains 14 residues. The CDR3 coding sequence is TGTGCCAGCAGCTTAGACACGATCACAGATACGCAGTATTTT. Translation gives CASSLDTITDTQYF. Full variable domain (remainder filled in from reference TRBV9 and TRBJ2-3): DSGVTQTPKHLITATGQRVTLRCSPRSGDLSVYWYQQSLDQGLQFLIQYYNGEERAKGNILERFSAQQFPDLHSELNLSSLELGDSALYFCASSLDTITDTQYFGPGTRLTVL.

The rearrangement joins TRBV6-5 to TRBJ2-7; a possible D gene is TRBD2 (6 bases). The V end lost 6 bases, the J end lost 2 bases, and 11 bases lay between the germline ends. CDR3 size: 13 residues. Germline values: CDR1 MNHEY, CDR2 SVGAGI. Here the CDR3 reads CASRTGGTYEQYF. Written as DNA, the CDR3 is TGTGCCAGCAGAACCGGGGGAACCTACGAGCAGTACTTC.

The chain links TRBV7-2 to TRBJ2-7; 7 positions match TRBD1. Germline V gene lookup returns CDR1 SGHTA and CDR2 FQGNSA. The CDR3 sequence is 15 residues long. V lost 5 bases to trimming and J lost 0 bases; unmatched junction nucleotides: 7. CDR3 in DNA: TGTGCCAGCAGCCCGAAGACAGGGACCTCCTACGAGCAGTACTTC. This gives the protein CASSPKTGTSYEQYF.

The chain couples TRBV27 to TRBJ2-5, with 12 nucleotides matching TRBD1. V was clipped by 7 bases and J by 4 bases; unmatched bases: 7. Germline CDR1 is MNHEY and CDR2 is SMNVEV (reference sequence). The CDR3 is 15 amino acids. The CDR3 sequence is CASTVGQGAGETQYF. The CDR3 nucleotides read TGTGCCAGCACCGTGGGACAGGGGGCAGGAGAGACCCAGTACTTC.

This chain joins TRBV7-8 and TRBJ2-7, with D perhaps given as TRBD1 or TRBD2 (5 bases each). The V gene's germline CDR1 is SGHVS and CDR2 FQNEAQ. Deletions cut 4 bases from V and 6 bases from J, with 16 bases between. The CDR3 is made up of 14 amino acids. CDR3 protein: CASSWTEGSGEQYF. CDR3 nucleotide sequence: TGTGCCAGCAGCTGGACCGAGGGGTCCGGCGAGCAGTACTTC.

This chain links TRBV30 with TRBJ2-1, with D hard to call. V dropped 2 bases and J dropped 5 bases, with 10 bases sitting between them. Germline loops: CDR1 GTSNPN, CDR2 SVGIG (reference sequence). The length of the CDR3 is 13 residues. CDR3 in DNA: TGTGCCTGGAGTTTGGGGTCCGACAATGAGCAGTTCTTC. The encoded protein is CAWSLGSDNEQFF.

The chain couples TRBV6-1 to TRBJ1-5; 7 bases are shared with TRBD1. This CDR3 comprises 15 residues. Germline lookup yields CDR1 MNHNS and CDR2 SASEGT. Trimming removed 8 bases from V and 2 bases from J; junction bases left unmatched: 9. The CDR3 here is CASCQDRVGNQPQHF. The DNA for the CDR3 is TGTGCCAGCTGTCAAGACAGGGTGGGCAATCAGCCCCAGCATTTT.

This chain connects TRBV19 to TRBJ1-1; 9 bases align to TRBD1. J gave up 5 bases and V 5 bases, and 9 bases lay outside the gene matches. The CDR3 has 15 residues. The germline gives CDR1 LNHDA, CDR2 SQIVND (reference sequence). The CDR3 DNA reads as TGTGCCAGTAGTTCGGCCGGGACAGGGTATACTGAAGCTTTCTTT. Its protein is CASSSAGTGYTEAFF.